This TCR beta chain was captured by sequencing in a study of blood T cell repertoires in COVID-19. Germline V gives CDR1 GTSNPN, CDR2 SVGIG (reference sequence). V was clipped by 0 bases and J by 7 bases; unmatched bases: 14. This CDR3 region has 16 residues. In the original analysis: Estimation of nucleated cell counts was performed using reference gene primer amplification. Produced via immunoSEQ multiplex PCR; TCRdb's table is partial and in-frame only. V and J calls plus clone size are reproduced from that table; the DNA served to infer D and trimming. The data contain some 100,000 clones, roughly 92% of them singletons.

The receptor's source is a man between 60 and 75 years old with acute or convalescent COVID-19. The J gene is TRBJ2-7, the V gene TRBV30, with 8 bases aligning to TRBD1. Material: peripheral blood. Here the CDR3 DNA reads TGTGCCTGGAGTGTACCCGGACTGACAGGGGCGTGGGAGCAGTACTTC. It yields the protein CAWSVPGLTGAWEQYF. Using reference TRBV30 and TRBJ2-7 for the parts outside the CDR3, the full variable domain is SQTIHQWPATLVQPVGSPLSLECTVEGTSNPNLYWYRQAAGRGLQLLFYSVGIGQISSEVPQNLSASRPQDRQFILSSKKLLLSDSGFYLCAWSVPGLTGAWEQYFGPGTRLTVT.